These 23 T cell receptor beta chains came from one sample sequenced in a study of blood T cell repertoires in COVID-19 (dated by TCRdb to the early 2020s). The receptor library was made with the immunoSEQ multiplex PCR assay. The table was pulled from immuneACCESS by TCRdb, which kept in-frame rearrangements only. Such tables lose some clones; where checked, under half of the loss comes from unresolved V genes, and the rest has no known cause. The sample contains roughly 480,000 clones, roughly 89% of them found a single time. Roughly 1% of the sample rests with the top ten. Sequencing used peripheral blood. The source is a man younger than 30 with COVID-19, enrolled during active disease.

This clone showed up just once. This chain connects TRBV10-1 to TRBJ1-5, with D perhaps TRBD1 (5 bases). This CDR3 is 14 amino acids long. V was clipped by 2 bases and J by 7 bases, with 12 bases between them. Germline V gene lookup returns CDR1 WNHNN and CDR2 SYGVQD (reference sequence). This CDR3 reads CASSENRGGQPQHF. The CDR3 DNA is TGCGCCAGCAGTGAGAATAGGGGAGGGCAGCCCCAGCATTTT.

This clone showed up just once. The chain joins TRBV4-1 to TRBJ1-2, with TRBD1 matching over 9 bases. The V segment lost 1 base and the J segment 6 bases; nucleotides outside the gene matches: 9. This CDR3 spans 16 amino acids. CDR1 is MGHRA and CDR2 is YSYEKL in the germline V gene. CDR3 nucleotides: TGCGCCAGCAGCCAAGGGGGGACAGGGAGGTTGGATGGCTACACCTTC. Translated: CASSQGGTGRLDGYTF.

The rearrangement joins TRBV5-1 to TRBJ2-3; possible D gene TRBD1, 6 bases. CDR1 and CDR2 (germline): SGHRS, YFSETQ. There are 16 residues in the CDR3. V gave up 4 bases and J gave up 1 base, with 16 bases separating them. Here the CDR3 DNA reads TGCGCCAGCAGCCCACCAACAGGGTTGGGCACAGATACGCAGTATTTT. Amino acid sequence: CASSPPTGLGTDTQYF.

The chain combines TRBV4-1 with TRBJ1-5; no definite D call. The CDR3 is 16 residues long. V was shortened by 0 bases and J by 1 base, with 10 bases between the two germline ends. CDR1 is MGHRA, CDR2 YSYEKL, per germline. CDR3 sequence (DNA): TGCGCCAGCAGCCAAGATCGGAGGATCAGCAATCAGCCCCAGCATTTT. Translation gives CASSQDRRISNQPQHF.

The rearrangement joins TRBV19 to TRBJ2-1; maybe TRBD2 (6 bases). Per germline, CDR1 LNHDA and CDR2 SQIVND (reference sequence). This CDR3 contains 16 residues. V was clipped by 2 bases and J by 0 bases, with 11 bases between them. In DNA, the CDR3 is TGTGCCAGTAGTATATGGGCGGGGTACTCCTACAATGAGCAGTTCTTC. Residues: CASSIWAGYSYNEQFF.

J is TRBJ2-1 and V is TRBV12-3 or TRBV12-4; D call uncertain. Trimming took off 7 bases at V and 7 bases at J, with 14 bases between the two ends. The CDR3 is 13 amino acids. Here the CDR3 reads CASTPHPQNEQFF. CDR3 nucleotides: TGTGCCAGCACCCCCCACCCCCAGAATGAGCAGTTCTTC.

The chain uses TRBV2 and TRBJ1-2; D is undetermined. Trimming cost V 3 bases and J 1 base, with 6 bases left between them. Germline values: CDR1 SNHLY, CDR2 FYNNEI. The CDR3 loop spans 13 amino acids. The CDR3 nucleotides are TGTGCCAGCAGTGATTACAGTAACTATGGCTACACCTTC. It encodes CASSDYSNYGYTF.

This chain links TRBV29-1 with TRBJ1-6, with 7 nucleotides matching TRBD1. Germline CDR1 SQVTM, CDR2 ANQGSEA. Trimming cost V 4 bases and J 7 bases; bases outside gene matches: 4. CDR3 size: 13 residues. The CDR3 coding sequence is TGCAGCGTTGCACAGGGGCCCAATTCACCCCTCCACTTT. This codes for CSVAQGPNSPLHF.

The J gene is TRBJ2-4, the V gene TRBV30; 13 bases map to TRBD2. Trimming cost V 3 bases and J 6 bases; bases outside gene matches: 5. There are 15 residues in the CDR3. Germline V gene lookup returns CDR1 GTSNPN and CDR2 SVGIG (reference sequence). CDR3 coding DNA: TGTGCCTGGAGAAAGGGACTAGCGGGGAGAAACATTCAGTACTTC. This translates into CAWRKGLAGRNIQYF.

CDR3 nucleotide sequence: TGTGCCAGTAGTATAGCGGGAGGGTATACCTACGAGCAGTACTTC. Protein product: CASSIAGGYTYEQYF. The chain couples TRBV19 to TRBJ2-7, with TRBD2 matching over 8 bases. This CDR3 has 15 amino acids. The germline gives CDR1 LNHDA, CDR2 SQIVND (reference sequence). V lost 1 base to trimming and J lost 2 bases; unmatched junction nucleotides: 4.

This chain uses TRBV2 with TRBJ2-7, with D possibly being TRBD2 (6 bases). The CDR3 has 12 amino acids. Trimming shortened V by 7 bases and J by 5 bases, and 12 bases separated the two germline ends. Looked up from germline, CDR1 is SNHLY and CDR2 is FYNNEI. The CDR3 loop is CASMRGVDEQYF. In DNA form, the CDR3 reads TGTGCCAGCATGCGGGGAGTCGACGAGCAGTACTTC.

On this clone itself: At one of its ends the junction is not consistent with the germline gene, which may arise from a read error. The chain is built from TRBV29-1 and TRBJ1-2; 9 bases fit TRBD1. The CDR3 runs 13 residues. Germline V lookup: CDR1 SQVTM, CDR2 ANQGSEA. Here the CDR3 reads CSVEGTGTGGYTF. For the CDR3, the DNA is TGCAGCGTCGAAGGGACAGGGACCGGCGGCTACACCTTC.

This rearrangement joins TRBV5-5 to TRBJ2-3, with a weak D call TRBD2 (7 bases). With 4 bases removed from V and 2 bases from J, the gap between germline ends came to 17 bases. There are 16 residues in the CDR3. The germline V gene encodes CDR1 SGHKS and CDR2 YYEKEE (reference sequence). The CDR3 loop is CASSLEGGASTDTQYF. The CDR3, as DNA: TGTGCCAGCAGCCTGGAGGGGGGGGCCTCCACAGATACGCAGTATTTT.

The V call is TRBV27, the J call TRBJ2-7; D gene uncertain. V was clipped by 6 bases and J by 0 bases, with 15 bases between them. The CDR3 loop spans 15 amino acids. Per the germline V gene, CDR1 is MNHEY and CDR2 is SMNVEV (reference sequence). CDR3 sequence: CASRGLWASSYEQYF. The CDR3 nucleotides read TGTGCCAGCAGGGGTCTGTGGGCCAGCTCCTACGAGCAGTACTTC.

J is TRBJ2-7 and V is TRBV5-5, with D unclear. The CDR3 covers 14 residues. The germline gives CDR1 SGHKS, CDR2 YYEKEE (reference sequence). V lost 0 bases to trimming and J lost 1 base, with 8 bases between them. CDR3 coding DNA: TGTGCCAGCAGCTTGGGTGGCGGTTCCTACGAGCAGTACTTC. Its protein is CASSLGGGSYEQYF.

The chain combines TRBV5-4 with TRBJ2-2, with 11 bases lining up with TRBD2. CDR3 size: 17 residues. The J segment lost 5 bases and the V segment lost 4 bases, leaving 10 bases of the junction unmatched. CDR1 SGHNT and CDR2 YYREEE come from the germline V gene (reference sequence). The DNA of the CDR3 is TGTGCCAGCAGCCTTACCATACTAGCGGGAGATACCGGGGAGCTGTTTTTT. Translated: CASSLTILAGDTGELFF. Full variable domain (rest looked up from reference TRBV5-4 and TRBJ2-2): ETGVTQSPTHLIKTRGQQVTLRCSSQSGHNTVSWYQQALGQGPQFIFQYYREEENGRGNFPPRFSGLQFPNYSSELNVNALELDDSALYLCASSLTILAGDTGELFFGEGSRLTVL.

V and J are TRBV9 and TRBJ2-1; TRBD2 aligns across 9 bases. Germline assignment: CDR1 SGDLS and CDR2 YYNGEE. CDR3 length equals 15 residues. Losses at the gene ends were 0 bases for V and 8 bases for J; bases not matched to a gene: 6. CDR3 sequence: CASSVAGLAIHEQFF. The CDR3 DNA reads as TGTGCCAGCAGCGTAGCAGGACTAGCGATCCATGAGCAGTTCTTC.

The sample holds one count of this clone. The chain is built from TRBV18 and TRBJ2-7; 8 bases map to TRBD2. The CDR3 runs 14 residues. CDR1 and CDR2 from the germline V gene are KGHSH and LQKENI. Unmatched junction bases numbered 4, after V lost 0 bases and J lost 6 bases. The CDR3 reads CASSPPSGVGEQYF. CDR3 DNA sequence: TGTGCCAGCTCACCACCTAGCGGGGTAGGCGAGCAGTACTTC. Full variable domain (outside the CDR3, taken from reference TRBV18 and TRBJ2-7): NAGVMQNPRHLVRRRGQEARLRCSPMKGHSHVYWYRQLPEEGLKFMVYLQKENIIDESGMPKERFSAEFPKEGPSILRIQQVVRGDSAAYFCASSPPSGVGEQYFGPGTRLTVT.

This sequence joins TRBV24-1 and TRBJ1-2; TRBD1 might be the D (5 bases). Germline assignment: CDR1 KGHDR and CDR2 SFDVKD. V lost 1 base, J lost 6 bases, and 8 bases lay in between. The CDR3 loop spans 13 amino acids. The CDR3 DNA reads TGTGCCACCAGTGATTTTTCAGGGAATGGCTACACCTTC. Protein product: CATSDFSGNGYTF.

This sequence joins TRBV11-3 and TRBJ2-6; possible D gene TRBD2, 6 bases. The CDR3 is 18 amino acids. Germline loops: CDR1 SGHNT, CDR2 YENEEA. V lost 5 bases and J lost 0, with 17 bases in between. This chain's CDR3 is CASSPRRGSASGANVLTF. As DNA, the CDR3 is TGTGCCAGCAGCCCAAGGAGGGGTTCGGCCTCTGGGGCCAACGTCCTGACTTTC.

The CDR3, as DNA: TGTGCCAGCAGTGAGATCGCCCCCGGCTCTGGAAACACCATATATTTT. It yields the protein CASSEIAPGSGNTIYF. The V and J genes are TRBV2 and TRBJ1-3, with D unclear. The CDR3 has 16 residues. CDR1 is SNHLY and CDR2 is FYNNEI in the germline V gene. Between the trimmed V and J ends, which lost 3 bases and 0 bases, there was a span of 12 bases.

Of note for this clone: This sample also contains other DNA sequences that code for the same CDR3. This chain connects TRBV19 to TRBJ2-1, with D possibly TRBD2 on 6 matching bases. V lost 5 bases to trimming and J lost 0 bases, with 11 bases between them. Germline CDR1 and CDR2: LNHDA and SQIVND (reference sequence). The CDR3 has 15 residues. The CDR3 is CASSLGGSSYNEQFF. In nucleotides, the CDR3 is TGTGCCAGTAGTCTAGGAGGGAGCTCCTACAATGAGCAGTTCTTC.

The gene calls are TRBV27 and TRBJ2-1; 11 bases line up with TRBD2. This CDR3 spans 15 amino acids. V lost 5 bases and J lost 7; bases outside the gene matches: 7. The germline V gene encodes CDR1 MNHEY and CDR2 SMNVEV (reference sequence). This chain's CDR3 is CASSIAGGPRNEQFF. CDR3 sequence (DNA): TGTGCCAGCAGTATAGCGGGAGGGCCGCGGAATGAGCAGTTCTTC.